A single sample is the source of the 13 T cell receptor beta chains below, sequenced in a study of immune evolution from preneoplasia to lung adenocarcinoma. Repertoires were generated with immunoSEQ multiplex PCR, while TCRdb's copy carries only in-frame clones and drops some. The sample lists roughly 1,700 clones; roughly 84% were seen once. Sequences were obtained from FFPE tissue from an adenomatous hyperplasia lung lesion. Described subset: atypical adenomatous hyperplasia (AAH), lung preneoplasia. These receptors came from an older donor with lung adenocarcinoma.

V and J are TRBV29-1 and TRBJ2-5; D call uncertain. Trimming pared 3 bases from V and 7 bases from J, leaving 3 bases between. CDR3 length: 9 amino acids. In germline, CDR1 is SQVTM, CDR2 ANQGSEA. The CDR3 sequence: CSVEGTQYF. CDR3 in DNA: TGCAGCGTTGAGGGGACCCAGTACTTC.

This clone was detected a few times. This chain uses TRBV7-6 with TRBJ1-1, with no clear D. This CDR3 spans 13 amino acids. The ends were cut back, 4 bases at V and 1 base at J, with 7 bases in the middle. Germline CDR1 and CDR2: SGHVS and FNYEAQ. The CDR3 reads CASSSGPNTEAFF. The CDR3, as DNA: TGTGCCAGCAGCTCAGGCCCGAACACTGAAGCTTTCTTT. The whole variable domain, remainder taken from reference TRBV7-6 and TRBJ1-1, is GAGVSQSPRYKVTKRGQDVALRCDPISGHVSLYWYRQALGQGPEFLTYFNYEAQQDKSGLPNDRFSAERPEGSISTLTIQRTEQRDSAMYRCASSSGPNTEAFFGQGTRLTVV.

The chain employs TRBV28 and TRBJ1-4; D is undetermined. The CDR3 runs 12 residues. Per germline, CDR1 MDHEN and CDR2 SYDVKM. The ends were cut back, 5 bases at V and 7 bases at J, with 8 bases in the middle. CDR3 sequence: CASSVRVEKLFF. DNA of the CDR3: TGTGCCAGCAGTGTCCGGGTTGAAAAACTGTTTTTT.

The chain employs TRBV11-2 and TRBJ2-2, with D unresolved. CDR1 is SGHAT and CDR2 is FQNNGV in the germline V gene. Trimming cost V 5 bases and J 0 bases, with 13 bases left between them. The CDR3 consists of 16 residues. CDR3 region: CASSPASAANTGELFF. The CDR3 DNA sequence: TGTGCCAGCAGCCCCGCAAGCGCGGCGAACACCGGGGAGCTGTTTTTT.

This clone was observed a few times. This chain uses TRBV6-1 with TRBJ2-7, with D unresolved. The CDR3 sequence is 11 residues long. Trimming removed 2 bases from V and 6 bases from J, with 5 bases in between. Germline V gives CDR1 MNHNS, CDR2 SASEGT. The CDR3 DNA reads as TGTGCCAGCAGTGAATCCCGCGAGCAGTACTTC. This gives the protein CASSESREQYF.

This rearrangement joins TRBV18 to TRBJ1-1, with D perhaps matching TRBD1 (6 bases). The V and J ends lost 1 base and 4 bases respectively, with 10 bases between them. The CDR3 consists of 14 residues. CDR1 is KGHSH and CDR2 is LQKENI in the germline V gene. The CDR3 here is CASSPRGGGTEAFF. The CDR3 DNA is TGTGCCAGCTCACCACGGGGAGGGGGCACTGAAGCTTTCTTT.

The CDR3 coding sequence is TGTGCCAGCAGCTTAACGCGGGAGTGGATCGGGGAGCTGTTTTTT. Translation: CASSLTREWIGELFF. The chain couples TRBV7-2 to TRBJ2-2; TRBD2 aligns across 7 bases. Germline values: CDR1 SGHTA, CDR2 FQGNSA. The J segment lost 7 bases and the V segment lost 2 bases, leaving 7 bases of the junction unmatched. The CDR3 is made up of 15 amino acids.

The chain is built from TRBV18 and TRBJ2-7, with 13 bases fitting TRBD2. V lost 3 bases and J lost 7; bases outside the gene matches: 6. The CDR3 loop spans 15 amino acids. The germline gives CDR1 KGHSH, CDR2 LQKENI. The CDR3 sequence: CASSPGLAGAVEQYF. As DNA, the CDR3 is TGTGCCAGCTCACCCGGACTAGCGGGAGCTGTTGAGCAGTACTTC. Combining the CDR3 with reference TRBV18 and TRBJ2-7 gives the whole variable domain NAGVMQNPRHLVRRRGQEARLRCSPMKGHSHVYWYRQLPEEGLKFMVYLQKENIIDESGMPKERFSAEFPKEGPSILRIQQVVRGDSAAYFCASSPGLAGAVEQYFGPGTRLTVT.

The chain employs TRBV5-1 and TRBJ2-5, with D perhaps TRBD1 or TRBD2 (5 bases each). The germline V and J ends were trimmed by 0 bases and 3 bases, with 6 bases remaining between them. Germline V gene sequence: CDR1 SGHRS, CDR2 YFSETQ. The CDR3 extends over 13 amino acids. This chain's CDR3 is CASSLGGEETQYF. CDR3 nucleotides: TGCGCCAGCAGCTTGGGAGGGGAAGAGACCCAGTACTTC.

The chain has TRBV29-1 and TRBJ2-2, with 8 bases aligning to TRBD1. Trimming removed 7 bases from V and 7 bases from J; junction bases left unmatched: 11. This CDR3 has 14 amino acids. The germline CDR1 and CDR2 sequences are SQVTM and ANQGSEA. In DNA form, the CDR3 reads TGCAGCGCCCTTAGGACAGGGTGGGGCGGGGAGCTGTTTTTT. It translates to CSALRTGWGGELFF.

This sequence joins TRBV5-1 and TRBJ2-7; D call uncertain. This CDR3 has 13 residues. V shed 0 bases and J shed 2 bases, with 6 bases lying between them. CDR1 and CDR2 (germline): SGHRS, YFSETQ. CDR3 nucleotides: TGCGCCAGCAGCTTGGCACCTACCTACGAGCAGTACTTC. Translated: CASSLAPTYEQYF.

The chain combines TRBV4-1 with TRBJ1-2; TRBD1 matches 10 bases. Germline V gene lookup returns CDR1 MGHRA and CDR2 YSYEKL. The CDR3 is made up of 17 amino acids. V lost 3 bases and J lost 6; bases outside the gene matches: 13. Here the CDR3 DNA reads TGCGCCAGCAGCCAGACCCCGGGACAGGGGCTTAGGGATGGCTACACCTTC. Amino acids: CASSQTPGQGLRDGYTF.

This chain links TRBV7-8 with TRBJ1-1, with a weak D call TRBD1 (5 bases). This CDR3 has 13 residues. Germline lookup yields CDR1 SGHVS and CDR2 FQNEAQ. The V end was cut by 4 bases, the J end by 1 base, with 7 bases between. The CDR3 region has the DNA TGTGCCAGCAGCTCACAGGAGAACACTGAAGCTTTCTTT. Its protein product is CASSSQENTEAFF.